The 17 T cell receptor beta chains below come from one sample, sequenced in a study of blood T cell repertoires in COVID-19. Sequencing was performed with immunoSEQ multiplex PCR; in TCRdb, only in-frame clones are kept and a portion is missing. This sample has 120,000 or so clones; 81% occur once, and the top ten carry about a sixth. The specimen sequenced was peripheral blood. The receptors here all came from a man younger than 40 with COVID-19, enrolled during active disease.

This chain connects TRBV11-3 to TRBJ1-1, with 7 positions matching TRBD1. J gave up 3 bases and V 5 bases, and 3 bases lay outside the gene matches. The length of the CDR3 is 13 residues. Germline V gene lookup returns CDR1 SGHNT and CDR2 YENEEA. Written as DNA, the CDR3 is TGTGCCAGCAGCCGTGACAGGGACACTGAAGCTTTCTTT. Protein: CASSRDRDTEAFF. The variable domain in full, with the rest retrieved from reference TRBV11-3 and TRBJ1-1, is EAGVVQSPRYKIIEKKQPVAFWCNPISGHNTLYWYLQNLGQGPELLIRYENEEAVDDSQLPKDRFSAERLKGVDSTLKIQPAELGDSAVYLCASSRDRDTEAFFGQGTRLTVV.

V usage is TRBV6-2 or TRBV6-3 and J usage is TRBJ1-5; 9 bases line up with TRBD1. Germline CDR1 reads MNHEY; CDR2 reads SVGEGT. Trimming at V came to 4 bases and at J to 3 bases, leaving 7 bases not matched to a gene. The CDR3 has 16 amino acids. The CDR3 sequence: CASSSLGTGINQPQHF. The CDR3 coding sequence is TGTGCCAGCAGTTCCCTAGGGACAGGGATCAATCAGCCCCAGCATTTT.

The rearrangement links TRBV11-3 to TRBJ2-6; D might be TRBD1 (6 bases). This CDR3 contains 17 residues. Germline V lookup: CDR1 SGHNT, CDR2 YENEEA. V was cut by 3 bases and J by 0 bases, with 12 bases left in between. The CDR3 DNA reads as TGTGCCAGCAGCTTGTCTTGGACAGACTCTGGGGCCAACGTCCTGACTTTC. This translates into CASSLSWTDSGANVLTF.

This clone appeared once. The chain couples TRBV19 to TRBJ1-2; D may be TRBD1 (5 bases). V shed 10 bases and J shed 2 bases, with 17 bases lying between them. Germline lookup yields CDR1 LNHDA and CDR2 SQIVND (reference sequence). CDR3 length: 14 amino acids. The CDR3 sequence: CATSGAVTNYGYTF. The DNA for the CDR3 is TGTGCCACCTCTGGGGCAGTAACCAACTATGGCTACACCTTC. The full variable domain, in which reference TRBV19 and TRBJ1-2 provide the parts outside the CDR3, is DGGITQSPKYLFRKEGQNVTLSCEQNLNHDAMYWYRQDPGQGLRLIYYSQIVNDFQKGDIAEGYSVSREKKESFPLTVTSAQKNPTAFYLCATSGAVTNYGYTFGSGTRLTVV.

This chain links TRBV10-3 with TRBJ1-2; 10 bases agree with TRBD1. Germline CDR1 is ENHRY and CDR2 is SYGVKD. J lost 5 bases, V lost 6 bases, and 6 bases had no gene match. The CDR3 spans 14 residues. CDR3 in amino acids: CAIRADRGEYGYTF. The CDR3 DNA reads as TGTGCCATCAGAGCGGACAGGGGGGAATATGGCTACACCTTC.

In the case of this clone: Other DNA sequences in this sample translate to the same CDR3. The chain has TRBV5-1 and TRBJ1-6, with a tentative D call TRBD1 (5 bases). The V gene's germline CDR1 is SGHRS and CDR2 YFSETQ. The CDR3 covers 15 residues. Trimming took 1 base from V and 5 from J, leaving 10 bases between them. CDR3 sequence (DNA): TGCGCCAGCAGCTTGTGGGGGGGAAATAATTCACCCCTCCACTTT. Protein sequence: CASSLWGGNNSPLHF.

The chain employs TRBV30 and TRBJ1-2; D not certain. The CDR3 covers 13 residues. The germline V gene has CDR1 GTSNPN and CDR2 SVGIG (reference sequence). V lost 5 bases and J lost 5, with 15 bases in between. The CDR3 DNA is TGTGCCTGGCCCGCAGCGCCTTGTTATGGCTACACCTTC. Amino acid sequence: CAWPAAPCYGYTF.

This clone was counted once. The V call is TRBV5-1, the J call TRBJ2-2, with TRBD1 matching over 7 bases. CDR3 length: 16 residues. Unmatched junction bases numbered 7, after V lost 3 bases and J lost 2 bases. The V gene's germline CDR1 is SGHRS and CDR2 YFSETQ. The CDR3 bases are TGCGCCAGCAGCTCCCTAAGGACAGGCAACACCGGGGAGCTGTTTTTT. It specifies CASSSLRTGNTGELFF.

This clone was detected only once. The J gene is TRBJ2-7, the V gene TRBV11-2; TRBD1 matches at 7 bases. Germline CDR1 and CDR2: SGHAT and FQNNGV. The trim removed 1 base at V and 0 bases at J, leaving 12 bases unmatched. This CDR3 is 18 amino acids long. Written as DNA, the CDR3 is TGTGCCAGCAGCTTAGTAGGGGGCGGCACCCTAAGCTCCTACGAGCAGTACTTC. Encoded protein: CASSLVGGGTLSSYEQYF.

The chain employs TRBV11-3 and TRBJ2-5, with 15 bases that match TRBD2. Germline-derived CDR1 and CDR2 are SGHNT and YENEEA. The CDR3 loop spans 19 amino acids. V gave up 1 base and J gave up 5 bases; unmatched junction bases: 11. CDR3 sequence reads: CASSLVWGTSGGREETQYF. The CDR3 nucleotides are TGTGCCAGCAGCTTAGTTTGGGGGACTAGCGGGGGGCGAGAGGAGACCCAGTACTTC.

The chain has TRBV6-6 and TRBJ1-4; 7 nucleotides line up with TRBD1. The CDR3 is made up of 15 amino acids. The germline CDR1 and CDR2 sequences are MNHNY and SVGAGI (reference sequence). J gave up 6 bases and V 2 bases, and 6 bases lay outside the gene matches. This chain's CDR3 is CASSYDRASDEKLFF. The CDR3, as DNA: TGTGCCAGCAGTTACGACAGGGCAAGCGATGAAAAACTGTTTTTT.

This chain's CDR3 is CASSQEGLSYGETQYF. The CDR3 region has the DNA TGCGCCAGCAGCCAAGAGGGACTATCTTACGGAGAGACCCAGTACTTC. V usage is TRBV4-3 and J usage is TRBJ2-5; TRBD2 matches at 7 bases. This CDR3 has 16 amino acids. The germline CDR1 and CDR2 sequences are LGHNA and YSLEER. J was trimmed by 4 bases and V by 0 bases; bases with no gene match: 8.

This chain connects TRBV27 to TRBJ1-1, with D unresolved. V lost 2 bases and J 3 bases, leaving 10 bases between the germline ends. The CDR3 is 14 residues long. Germline V gene sequence: CDR1 MNHEY, CDR2 SMNVEV (reference sequence). In DNA, the CDR3 is TGTGCCAGCAGTTTAATTGGCGGGGACACTGAAGCTTTCTTT. Translating it yields CASSLIGGDTEAFF.

This clone showed up just a few times. The J gene is TRBJ2-7, the V gene TRBV27; 7 bases map to TRBD1. This CDR3 contains 13 residues. The ends lost 3 bases at V and 2 bases at J; junction bases unmatched: 1. Germline V gene sequence: CDR1 MNHEY, CDR2 SMNVEV (reference sequence). This CDR3 is CASSLTGTYEQYF. In DNA, the CDR3 is TGTGCCAGCAGTTTGACAGGGACCTACGAGCAGTACTTC.

The rearrangement uses TRBV30 and TRBJ1-6; D not resolved. CDR1 is GTSNPN and CDR2 is SVGIG in the germline V gene (reference sequence). This CDR3 is built from 16 residues. The V gene lost 4 bases and the J gene lost 5 bases, with 18 bases spanning the gap. CDR3 coding DNA: TGTGCCTGGACCCGACCCGGGATGTCCAATAATTCACCCCTCCACTTT. It is translated as CAWTRPGMSNNSPLHF.

The chain joins TRBV7-8 to TRBJ2-5; TRBD1 might be the D (5 bases). Germline CDR1 is SGHVS and CDR2 is FQNEAQ. The CDR3 runs to 13 residues. V was trimmed by 7 bases and J by 4 bases, leaving 13 bases between them. CDR3 sequence reads: CASNIQGPETQYF. The CDR3 DNA follows: TGTGCCAGCAACATCCAGGGTCCAGAGACCCAGTACTTC.

This rearrangement joins TRBV4-3 to TRBJ2-3; 11 nucleotides match TRBD2. J lost 2 bases, V lost 5 bases, and 6 bases had no gene match. This CDR3 contains 16 residues. CDR1 is LGHNA and CDR2 is YSLEER in the germline V gene. The CDR3 region has the DNA TGCGCCAGCAGCTCGACTAGCGGGGCTTACACAGATACGCAGTATTTT. Its protein product is CASSSTSGAYTDTQYF.